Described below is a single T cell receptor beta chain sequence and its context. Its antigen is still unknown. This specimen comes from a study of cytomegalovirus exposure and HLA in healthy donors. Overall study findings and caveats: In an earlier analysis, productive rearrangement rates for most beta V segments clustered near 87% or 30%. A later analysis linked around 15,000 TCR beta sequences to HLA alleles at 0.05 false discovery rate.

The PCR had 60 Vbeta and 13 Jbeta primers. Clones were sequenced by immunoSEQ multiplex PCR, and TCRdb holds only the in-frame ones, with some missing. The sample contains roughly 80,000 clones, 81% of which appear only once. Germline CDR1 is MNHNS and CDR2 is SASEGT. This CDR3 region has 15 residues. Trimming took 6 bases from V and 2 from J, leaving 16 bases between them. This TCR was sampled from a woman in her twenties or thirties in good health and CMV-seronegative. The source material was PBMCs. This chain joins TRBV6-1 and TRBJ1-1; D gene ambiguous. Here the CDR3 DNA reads TGTGCCAGCAGCCGCTCTAGGATACTAAACACTGAAGCTTTCTTT. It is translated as CASSRSRILNTEAFF.